Listed below are T cell receptor beta chains from one sample, sequenced in a study of Graves' ophthalmopathy and Graves' hyperthyroidism. TCRdb re-called the multiplex PCR reads with MiXCR, one entry per CDR3 protein. In the table there are approximately 640,000 distinct CDR3 sequences, about 38% of which are singletons. Input material: peripheral blood. These receptors were taken from an adult man with Graves' ophthalmopathy. Each CDR3 is given with its conserved first and last residue. D genes are given only for firm matches. Only part of the rows carry a size: once, few, many, or a class if the clone is expanded.

size: many
D: NA
J: TRBJ1-1
V: TRBV6-6
CDR3: CASSRLVGVTEAFF
DNA: TGTGCCAGCAGTAGGTTGGTGGGGGTCACTGAAGCTTTCTTT

size: NA
D: TRBD1
J: TRBJ1-6
V: TRBV9
CDR3: CASSEPGQQNSPLHF
DNA: TGTGCCAGCAGCGAACCGGGACAGCAGAATTCACCCCTCCACTTT

size: NA
D: NA
J: TRBJ1-1
V: TRBV14
CDR3: CASSQLGQGQHTEAFF
DNA: TGTGCCAGCAGCCAATTAGGACAAGGACAGCACACTGAAGCTTTCTTT

size: many
D: NA
J: TRBJ1-6
V: TRBV12-3/TRBV12-4
CDR3: CASSLSTGVNSPLHF
DNA: TGTGCCAGCAGTTTATCGACGGGCGTCAATTCACCCCTCCACTTT

size: many
D: TRBD1
J: TRBJ2-2
V: TRBV4-2
CDR3: CASSHTGGSGELFF
DNA: TGTGCCAGCAGCCACACAGGGGGCAGCGGGGAGCTGTTTTTT

size: NA
D: NA
J: TRBJ2-2
V: TRBV10-3
CDR3: CAIRGNGELFF
DNA: TGTGCCATCAGGGGGAATGGGGAGCTGTTTTTT

size: NA
D: NA
J: TRBJ2-2
V: TRBV12-3/TRBV12-4
CDR3: CASIRGALTGELFF
DNA: TGTGCCAGCATTCGGGGGGCCCTCACCGGGGAGCTGTTTTTT

size: NA
D: NA
J: TRBJ2-5
V: TRBV5-6
CDR3: CASSLSGYETQYF
DNA: TGTGCCAGCAGCTTGTCAGGGTACGAGACCCAGTACTTC

size: NA
D: NA
J: TRBJ2-3
V: TRBV7-2
CDR3: CASSFRLTGPGTQYF
DNA: TGTGCCAGCAGCTTTCGACTTACAGGCCCAGGTACGCAGTATTTT

size: many
D: NA
J: TRBJ1-1
V: TRBV20-1
CDR3: CSAKPGGQGAFF
DNA: TGCAGTGCTAAACCTGGAGGTCAGGGAGCTTTCTTT

size: NA
D: TRBD1
J: TRBJ2-6
V: TRBV7-9
CDR3: CASSPLQGAVGANVLTF
DNA: TGTGCCAGCAGCCCCCTCCAGGGGGCGGTTGGGGCCAACGTCCTGACTTTC

size: many
D: TRBD1
J: TRBJ1-1
V: TRBV10-3
CDR3: CATGTEGTEAFF
DNA: TGTGCCACCGGGACAGAGGGGACTGAAGCTTTCTTT

size: many
D: NA
J: TRBJ1-2
V: TRBV9
CDR3: CASSVVEGAHYGYTF
DNA: TGTGCCAGCAGCGTAGTGGAGGGCGCGCACTATGGCTACACCTTC

size: NA
D: TRBD1
J: TRBJ1-2
V: TRBV5-6
CDR3: CASSQPATGEVGYTF
DNA: TGTGCCAGCAGCCAACCGGCGACAGGGGAGGTTGGCTACACCTTC

size: many
D: NA
J: TRBJ1-2
V: TRBV2
CDR3: CASSDAGNYGYTF
DNA: TGTGCCAGCAGTGATGCAGGGAACTATGGCTACACCTTC

size: many
D: TRBD2
J: TRBJ2-7
V: TRBV29-1
CDR3: CSVFREGGEQYF
DNA: TGCAGCGTTTTCCGGGAGGGCGGCGAGCAGTACTTC

size: NA
D: NA
J: TRBJ1-1
V: TRBV20-1
CDR3: CSARDSGRENTEAFF
DNA: TGCAGTGCTAGAGATTCAGGACGGGAGAACACTGAAGCTTTCTTT

size: NA
D: NA
J: TRBJ2-1
V: TRBV24-1
CDR3: CATSDPSGGHNEQFF
DNA: TGTGCCACCAGTGATCCGTCGGGGGGCCACAATGAGCAGTTCTTC

size: NA
D: NA
J: TRBJ1-1
V: TRBV15
CDR3: CATSSLRLNTEAFF
DNA: TGTGCCACCAGCAGCTTGAGGTTGAACACTGAAGCTTTCTTT

size: NA
D: NA
J: TRBJ2-3
V: TRBV2
CDR3: CASSRRTSTDTQYF
DNA: TGTGCCAGCAGTCGAAGGACTAGCACAGATACGCAGTATTTT

size: many
D: NA
J: TRBJ1-5
V: TRBV12-5
CDR3: CASGSLQPQHF
DNA: TGTGCTAGTGGTTCTCTTCAGCCCCAGCATTTT

size: NA
D: TRBD1
J: TRBJ2-2
V: TRBV7-9
CDR3: CASSLGGQPTNTGELFF
DNA: TGTGCCAGCAGCTTAGGGGGACAGCCTACTAACACCGGGGAGCTGTTTTTT

size: many
D: NA
J: TRBJ1-6
V: TRBV12-3/TRBV12-4
CDR3: CASSFGHNSPLHF
DNA: TGTGCCAGCAGTTTTGGACATAATTCACCCCTCCACTTT

size: many
D: TRBD1
J: TRBJ1-1
V: TRBV11-3
CDR3: CASSPRQGRAFF
DNA: TGTGCCAGCAGCCCAAGACAGGGAAGAGCTTTCTTT

size: NA
D: NA
J: TRBJ1-2
V: TRBV2
CDR3: CASREAGSGYGYTF
DNA: TGTGCCAGCAGGGAGGCAGGGTCGGGCTATGGCTACACCTTC

size: many
D: TRBD1
J: TRBJ1-2
V: TRBV6-5
CDR3: CASRGADRERYGYTF
DNA: TGTGCCAGCAGGGGGGCGGACAGGGAACGCTATGGCTACACCTTC

size: many
D: NA
J: TRBJ1-2
V: TRBV16
CDR3: CASSQWSKVTNYGYTF
DNA: TGTGCCAGCAGCCAATGGTCCAAGGTAACTAACTATGGCTACACCTTC

size: few
D: NA
J: TRBJ1-3
V: TRBV4-3
CDR3: CASSLGAPGSGNTIYF
DNA: TGCGCCAGCAGCCTTGGAGCGCCCGGCTCTGGAAACACCATATATTTT

size: NA
D: NA
J: TRBJ1-2
V: TRBV7-9
CDR3: CASSKTHNYRLQDYGYTF
DNA: TGTGCCAGCAGCAAAACCCACAATTACAGGCTTCAGGACTATGGCTACACCTTC

size: NA
D: NA
J: TRBJ1-1
V: TRBV19
CDR3: CASRTRGGSNTEAFF
DNA: TGTGCCAGTAGGACGAGGGGGGGGTCGAACACTGAAGCTTTCTTT

size: NA
D: TRBD1
J: TRBJ2-5
V: TRBV12-3/TRBV12-4
CDR3: CASSRSPGQGGETQYF
DNA: TGTGCCAGCAGCCGCTCACCTGGACAGGGAGGAGAGACCCAGTACTTC

size: many
D: TRBD1
J: TRBJ1-2
V: TRBV20-1
CDR3: CSATGTGYGYTF
DNA: TGCAGTGCTACCGGGACAGGGTATGGCTACACCTTC

size: many
D: NA
J: TRBJ2-7
V: TRBV5-1
CDR3: CASSPAGSSYEQYF
DNA: TGCGCCAGCAGCCCGGCGGGAAGCTCCTACGAGCAGTACTTC

size: few
D: NA
J: TRBJ1-1
V: TRBV20-1
CDR3: CSAPRGQTSTEAFF
DNA: TGCAGTGCTCCCCGGGGACAAACTTCCACTGAAGCTTTCTTT

size: NA
D: TRBD2
J: TRBJ2-2
V: TRBV7-8
CDR3: CASSLERVAGVHTGELFF
DNA: TGTGCCAGCAGCTTAGAAAGAGTAGCGGGAGTTCACACCGGGGAGCTGTTTTTT